Included here is one T cell receptor (beta chain) sequence, with context. Healthy individuals who donated bone marrow served as the donors. This record belongs to a study of cytomegalovirus exposure and HLA in healthy donors. The PCR was carried out with 60 Vbeta primers and 13 Jbeta primers. The assay was immunoSEQ multiplex PCR, and TCRdb's table has in-frame clones only and misses some. Among about 130,000 clones listed, approximately 80% were seen once. Germline V gene lookup returns CDR1 MNHNY and CDR2 SVGAGI (reference sequence). Between the trimmed V and J ends, which lost 9 bases and 4 bases, there was a span of 19 bases. The CDR3 sequence is 14 residues long.

The sequenced sample consisted of PBMCs. The rearrangement joins TRBV6-6 to TRBJ2-7; the D gene is possibly TRBD1 (6 bases). The receptor comes from a woman aged 40-49 years in good health and CMV-seropositive. The CDR3 reads CASNPQGFGYEQYF. CDR3 in DNA: TGTGCCAGTAATCCACAGGGTTTTGGGTACGAGCAGTACTTC.